These 18 T cell receptor beta chains were all obtained from the same sample, sequenced in a study of blood T cell repertoires in COVID-19. Libraries were prepared by immunoSEQ multiplex PCR; TCRdb keeps only in-frame clonotypes and omits some of them. Of about 64,000 clones listed, roughly 84% are singletons. The sample taken for sequencing was peripheral blood. Receptors were obtained from a man aged 70 or older with acute or convalescent COVID-19.

This chain uses TRBV28 with TRBJ2-2, with a possible D match to TRBD1 (5 bases). V was cut by 3 bases and J by 2 bases, with 13 bases left in between. This CDR3 region has 16 residues. Per the germline V gene, CDR1 is MDHEN and CDR2 is SYDVKM. The chain's CDR3 is CASSFGTGLNTGELFF. Written as DNA, the CDR3 is TGTGCCAGCAGTTTCGGTACAGGCCTTAACACCGGGGAGCTGTTTTTT.

This chain joins TRBV7-2 and TRBJ2-3, with 7 bases aligning to TRBD2. The CDR3 is made up of 13 amino acids. Germline lookup yields CDR1 SGHTA and CDR2 FQGNSA. Germline trimming cut 3 bases from V and 4 bases from J; bases unmatched to any gene: 1. The DNA of the CDR3 is TGTGCCAGCAGCTTCCGGGGGGCAGATACGCAGTATTTT. Translated: CASSFRGADTQYF.

The chain joins TRBV19 to TRBJ1-2; D perhaps matches TRBD1 (6 bases). Trimming stripped 5 bases from V and 2 bases from J, with 18 bases between. CDR3 length equals 16 residues. CDR1 LNHDA and CDR2 SQIVND come from the germline V gene (reference sequence). This CDR3 is CASSYATKDSNYGYTF. CDR3 coding DNA: TGTGCCAGTAGTTATGCCACTAAGGACAGCAACTATGGCTACACCTTC.

The V call is TRBV19, the J call TRBJ2-7, with D possibly being TRBD1 (7 bases). V lost 3 bases and J lost 7, with 22 bases in between. Germline loops: CDR1 LNHDA, CDR2 SQIVND (reference sequence). The CDR3 totals 16 residues. The DNA of the CDR3 is TGTGCCAGTAGTATCCGGGGGACAGTCTCTTCGGGGGAGCAGTACTTC. This gives the protein CASSIRGTVSSGEQYF.

The V call is TRBV3-1 (or the pseudogene TRBV3-2), the J call TRBJ1-2; 10 bases agree with TRBD1. Looked up from germline, CDR1 is LGHDT and CDR2 is YNNKEL (reference sequence). The CDR3 covers 16 residues. The V gene end was trimmed by 3 bases and the J gene end by 8 bases; junction bases not matched to a gene: 12. The CDR3 DNA sequence: TGTGCCAGCAGCCAGTTTCCCGGGACAGGGGTGGAAGGCTACACCTTC. This codes for CASSQFPGTGVEGYTF.

This sequence joins TRBV2 and TRBJ2-1; D may be TRBD1 (6 bases). Between the trimmed V and J ends, which lost 6 bases and 6 bases, there was a span of 9 bases. CDR1 and CDR2 (germline): SNHLY, FYNNEI. This CDR3 is 12 amino acids long. As DNA, the CDR3 is TGTGCCAGCAGCAGGGGAACCAATGAGCAGTTCTTC. This encodes CASSRGTNEQFF.

This clone was recorded a few times. V gene TRBV7-9 combines with J gene TRBJ2-3, with a tentative D call TRBD1 (6 bases). In germline, CDR1 is SEHNR, CDR2 FQNEAQ (reference sequence). The CDR3 is made up of 16 amino acids. Trimming left V 6 bases short and J 4 bases short, with 20 bases between. CDR3 loop: CASSSIPGGQPDTQYF. The CDR3 DNA follows: TGTGCCAGCAGTTCGATTCCCGGCGGACAGCCAGATACGCAGTATTTT.

The rearrangement joins TRBV29-1 to TRBJ1-3, with D tentatively TRBD1 (6 bases). CDR3 size: 13 residues. Germline CDR1 reads SQVTM; CDR2 reads ANQGSEA. Between the trimmed V and J ends, which lost 4 bases and 5 bases, there was a span of 12 bases. CDR3 region: CSVVAGARNTIYF. The CDR3 DNA reads as TGCAGCGTTGTCGCGGGGGCACGAAACACCATATATTTT.

The CDR3 region has the DNA TGTAGGGGTCGGGACAGCCCAAAGATTAGCAATCAGCCCCAGCATTTT. Its protein is CRGRDSPKISNQPQHF. V is TRBV7-7 and J is TRBJ1-5; 7 positions agree with TRBD1. This CDR3 contains 16 residues. CDR1 is SSHAT and CDR2 is FNYEAQ in the germline V gene (reference sequence).

This clone was counted a single time. The gene calls are TRBV21-1 and TRBJ2-5; the table's TRBD1 call for D was not verified on the DNA. TRBV21-1 constitutes a pseudogene. The length of the CDR3 is 13 residues. The DNA for the CDR3 is TGTGCCAGCACCCCCTACAGGGTGGGGACCCAGTACTTC. Translated, it gives CASTPYRVGTQYF.

The V and J genes are TRBV6-1 and TRBJ1-4; D is undetermined. CDR1 is MNHNS and CDR2 is SASEGT in the germline V gene. With 1 base removed from V and 0 bases from J, the gap between germline ends came to 15 bases. The length of the CDR3 is 18 residues. The CDR3: CASSEGRALVTTNEKLFF. Written as DNA, the CDR3 is TGTGCCAGCAGTGAAGGGCGGGCACTCGTAACAACTAATGAAAAACTGTTTTTT.

The CDR3 protein is CASSSDRGGNTIYF. The CDR3 DNA is TGTGCCAGCAGTTCCGACAGGGGAGGAAACACCATATATTTT. The rearrangement joins TRBV5-6 to TRBJ1-3; 8 nucleotides match TRBD1. Trimming at V came to 5 bases and at J to 4 bases, leaving 5 bases not matched to a gene. Germline lookup yields CDR1 SGHDT and CDR2 YYEEEE. The CDR3 length is 14 residues.

J is TRBJ2-3 and V is TRBV5-1; TRBD2 agrees at 11 bases. Per the germline V gene, CDR1 is SGHRS and CDR2 is YFSETQ. This CDR3 comprises 15 residues. V trimming: 4 bases; J trimming: 7 bases; junction bases outside the gene matches: 8. The CDR3: CASSPSSGGTYTQYF. CDR3 DNA sequence: TGCGCCAGCAGCCCCTCTAGCGGGGGGACCTATACGCAGTATTTT.

This clone turned up a few times. This chain links TRBV7-2 with TRBJ2-2; D remains ambiguous. CDR3 size: 13 residues. In germline, CDR1 is SGHTA, CDR2 FQGNSA. Trimming pared 1 base from V and 4 bases from J, leaving 4 bases between. CDR3 region: CASSLGGTGELFF. Here the CDR3 DNA reads TGTGCCAGCAGCTTAGGCGGCACCGGGGAGCTGTTTTTT.

This sequence joins TRBV9 and TRBJ2-7; 8 bases fit TRBD2. Trimming removed 0 bases from V and 0 bases from J; junction bases left unmatched: 8. The CDR3 runs to 17 residues. Germline V CDR1 and CDR2: SGDLS, YYNGEE. CDR3 in amino acids: CASSVDPSGGHSYEQYF. CDR3 coding DNA: TGTGCCAGCAGCGTAGATCCCAGCGGGGGCCACTCCTACGAGCAGTACTTC.

The chain is built from TRBV19 and TRBJ1-4; D unresolved. This CDR3 contains 15 residues. Germline CDR1 is LNHDA and CDR2 is SQIVND (reference sequence). The germline V and J ends were trimmed by 7 bases and 0 bases, with 12 bases remaining between them. The chain's CDR3 is CASKETAPTNEKLFF. CDR3 bases: TGTGCCAGTAAGGAAACAGCCCCAACTAATGAAAAACTGTTTTTT. Complete variable domain (other parts from reference TRBV19 and TRBJ1-4): DGGITQSPKYLFRKEGQNVTLSCEQNLNHDAMYWYRQDPGQGLRLIYYSQIVNDFQKGDIAEGYSVSREKKESFPLTVTSAQKNPTAFYLCASKETAPTNEKLFFGSGTQLSVL.

The chain joins TRBV7-9 to TRBJ1-4, with 7 nucleotides matching TRBD1. The germline gives CDR1 SEHNR, CDR2 FQNEAQ (reference sequence). V was pared by 0 bases and J by 7 bases, with 2 bases of the junction left unmatched. The CDR3 runs 14 residues. CDR3 sequence (DNA): TGTGCCAGCAGCTTAGCAGGGGGCGGTGAAAAACTGTTTTTT. As protein: CASSLAGGGEKLFF.

This clone was seen a few times. V usage is TRBV7-2 and J usage is TRBJ2-5, with TRBD2 as a possible D gene (6 bases). Germline-derived CDR1 and CDR2 are SGHTA and FQGNSA. The CDR3 totals 15 residues. The V end was cut by 4 bases, the J end by 4 bases, with 16 bases between. CDR3: CASSSIRGSGETQYF. For the CDR3, the DNA is TGTGCCAGCAGCTCGATCCGGGGGTCCGGAGAGACCCAGTACTTC.